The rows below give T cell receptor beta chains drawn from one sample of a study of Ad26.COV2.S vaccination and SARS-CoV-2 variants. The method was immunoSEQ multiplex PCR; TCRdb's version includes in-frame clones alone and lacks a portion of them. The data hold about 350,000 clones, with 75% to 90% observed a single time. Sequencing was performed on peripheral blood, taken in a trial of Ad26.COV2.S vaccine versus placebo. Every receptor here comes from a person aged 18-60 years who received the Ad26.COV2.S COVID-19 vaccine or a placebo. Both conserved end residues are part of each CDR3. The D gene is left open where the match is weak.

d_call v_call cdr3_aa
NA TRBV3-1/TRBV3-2 CASSLPLREETQYF
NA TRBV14 CASSQDETWLSEQYF
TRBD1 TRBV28 CASSLSSGGWTEAFF
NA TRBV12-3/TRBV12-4 CASSLRRGNTIYF
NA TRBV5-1 CASSLDPTSWETQYF
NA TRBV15 CATSRDRGMNTEAFF
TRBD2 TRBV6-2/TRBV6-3 CASSYSTSGVHEQFF
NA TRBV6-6 CASGSGPGYTF
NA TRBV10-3 CAISAGESNQPQHF
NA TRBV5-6 CASSLSGGSDTQYF
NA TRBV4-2 CASSQDLRKDTGELFF
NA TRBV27 CASSRSQNTEAFF
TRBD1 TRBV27 CASSPDRDRFYGYTF
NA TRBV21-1 CASSRDRGIGQPQHF
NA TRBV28 CASSSPGGAQGNTIYF
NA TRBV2 CASSEAGRGSEKLFF
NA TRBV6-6 CASTDTTGQKELFF
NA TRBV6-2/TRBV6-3 CASSKRQVSYEQYF
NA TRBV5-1 CASSNTGNSGNTIYF
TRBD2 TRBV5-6 CASSSSTGLPTNEQFF
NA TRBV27 CASSLSGGGPYEQYF
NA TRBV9 CASSVVPSGDNEQFF
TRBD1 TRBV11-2 CASSNGQGTEQYF
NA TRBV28 CASSFPSTYEQYF
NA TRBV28 CASCPGRPNTGELFF
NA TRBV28 CASSRQLHTDTQYF
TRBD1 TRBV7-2 CASRQPGQETTSPLHF
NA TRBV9 CASSGRGYNEQFF
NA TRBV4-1 CASSQDRAGLGSPLHF
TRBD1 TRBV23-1 CASISGATGGANTGELFF
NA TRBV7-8 CASSLGGTQETQYF
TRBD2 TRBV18 CASSPATSGSYTGELFF
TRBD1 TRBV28 CASSPPDRDHSPLHF
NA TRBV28 CASSFPSRGHQPQHF
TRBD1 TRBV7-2 CASSFGQVISGNTIYF
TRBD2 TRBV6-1 CASSEIASGVHEQYF
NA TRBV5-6 CASSLGSYNEKLFF
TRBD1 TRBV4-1 CASSQRNPGQGAAGELFF
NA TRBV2 CASSPGPVTGNTIYF
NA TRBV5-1 CASSLDGGSYNEQFF
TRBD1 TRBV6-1 CASSELRGQGSTQYF